The 4 T cell receptor beta chains in this list originate from one sample, sequenced in a study of T-cell reconstitution after alpha-beta-depleted transplantation in children. The library targeted TCRbeta and was prepared with unique molecular identifiers. TCRdb reprocessed the PCR reads via MiXCR and lists one record per CDR3 protein. The table shows under 250,000 distinct CDR3 sequences, with 20% to 30% occurring only once. The source was PBMCs, mostly from graft donor cells, collected 360 days after TCRalphabeta/CD19-depleted stem cell transplant. The receptors here all came from a female patient aged 2 to 10 who had a stem cell transplant for congenital amegakaryocytic thrombocytopenia, so the T cells may come from the graft donor.

This chain joins TRBV7-8 and TRBJ1-5; 9 bases align to TRBD1. V shed 2 bases, J shed 5 bases, and the junction held 1 base outside the gene matches. Germline V gives CDR1 SGHVS, CDR2 FQNEAQ. CDR3 size: 14 residues. The DNA for the CDR3 is TGTGCCAGCAGCTTAAACAGGGGGCATCAGCCCCAGCATTTT. This translates into CASSLNRGHQPQHF.

The V and J genes are TRBV6-2 or TRBV6-3 and TRBJ2-1, with D tentatively TRBD1 (6 bases). Trimming left V 5 bases short and J 7 bases short, with 27 bases between. Germline assignment: CDR1 MNHEY and CDR2 SVGEGT. The CDR3 length is 18 residues. The CDR3 reads CASSRRNSGTTKGNEQFF. DNA for the CDR3: TGTGCCAGCAGTCGAAGGAATTCCGGGACAACTAAAGGAAATGAGCAGTTCTTC.

This clonotype was picked up many times. This chain connects TRBV6-5 to TRBJ2-2; TRBD1 matches at 8 bases. The germline V gene has CDR1 MNHEY and CDR2 SVGAGI. V lost 4 bases to trimming and J lost 4 bases; unmatched junction nucleotides: 2. CDR3 length: 14 amino acids. The CDR3: CASSLTGGTGELFF. In DNA, the CDR3 is TGTGCCAGCAGTTTAACAGGGGGCACCGGGGAGCTGTTTTTT.

The genes are TRBV18 and TRBJ2-7; D gene unclear. Germline-derived CDR1 and CDR2 are KGHSH and LQKENI. Trimming stripped 2 bases from V and 0 bases from J, with 8 bases between. The CDR3 has 14 residues. CDR3 amino acids: CASSPIDSSYEQYF. CDR3 in DNA: TGTGCCAGCTCACCAATAGATAGCTCCTACGAGCAGTACTTC.